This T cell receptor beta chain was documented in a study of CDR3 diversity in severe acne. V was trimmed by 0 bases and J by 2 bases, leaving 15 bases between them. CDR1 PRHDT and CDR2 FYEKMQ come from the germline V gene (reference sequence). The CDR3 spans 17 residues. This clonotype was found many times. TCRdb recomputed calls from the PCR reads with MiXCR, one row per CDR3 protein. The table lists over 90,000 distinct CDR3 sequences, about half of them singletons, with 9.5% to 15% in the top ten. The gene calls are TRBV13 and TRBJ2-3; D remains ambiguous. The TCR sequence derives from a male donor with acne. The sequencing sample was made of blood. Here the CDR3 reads CASSLGRGLTATDTQYF. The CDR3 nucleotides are TGTGCCAGCAGCTTAGGCCGTGGTCTAACTGCCACAGATACGCAGTATTTT.